Listed here are 32 T cell receptor beta chains from one sample, sequenced in a study of blood T cell repertoires in COVID-19. Assay used: immunoSEQ multiplex PCR; TCRdb lists only in-frame clones, some missing. The sample lists around 170,000 clones, around 86% occurring once. Sequenced material: PBMCs or T cells enriched from blood (not recorded which). The receptors were sampled from a woman aged 25 to 39 who had recovered from COVID-19.

The chain uses TRBV10-3 and TRBJ1-4; weak D call: TRBD1 (6 bases). CDR3 length: 14 amino acids. Germline assignment: CDR1 ENHRY and CDR2 SYGVKD. Trimming removed 8 bases from V and 5 bases from J, with 15 bases in between. As DNA, the CDR3 is TGTGCCATCGGCAGGGGAGGGATAAATGAAAAACTGTTTTTT. Protein sequence: CAIGRGGINEKLFF.

This chain uses TRBV7-9 with TRBJ1-2; perhaps TRBD1 as D (6 bases). The V gene's germline CDR1 is SEHNR and CDR2 FQNEAQ (reference sequence). V lost 7 bases and J lost 4, with 16 bases in between. This CDR3 has 14 residues. The CDR3 DNA follows: TGTGCCAGCACCACGTACAGGGAAGGCTATGGCTACACCTTC. Protein product: CASTTYREGYGYTF.

This clone has more than one count but fewer than ten. V is TRBV2 and J is TRBJ2-2, with a weak D call TRBD2 (5 bases). This CDR3 has 17 residues. Germline loops: CDR1 SNHLY, CDR2 FYNNEI. V was cut by 2 bases and J by 7 bases, with 20 bases left in between. CDR3 protein: CASSERGAPWFVGELFF. In nucleotides, the CDR3 is TGTGCCAGCAGTGAACGGGGTGCCCCGTGGTTTGTCGGGGAGCTGTTTTTT.

This clone was found once. The chain is built from TRBV3-1 (or the pseudogene TRBV3-2) and TRBJ2-7; maybe TRBD2 (5 bases). V gave up 1 base and J gave up 0 bases, with 19 bases separating them. The length of the CDR3 is 18 residues. The V gene's germline CDR1 is LGHDT and CDR2 YNNKEL (reference sequence). The CDR3 protein is CASSQGTRSFGDSYEQYF. The CDR3, as DNA: TGTGCCAGCAGCCAAGGGACCCGATCGTTCGGGGACTCCTACGAGCAGTACTTC.

The chain has TRBV12-3 or TRBV12-4 and TRBJ2-7; 7 bases are shared with TRBD1. The trim removed 3 bases at V and 5 bases at J, leaving 4 bases unmatched. There are 13 residues in the CDR3. The CDR3 is CASSFTGDNEQYF. CDR3 in DNA: TGTGCCAGCAGTTTTACAGGGGACAACGAGCAGTACTTC.

The J gene is TRBJ2-1, the V gene TRBV9, with TRBD2 identical over 14 bases. Germline assignment: CDR1 SGDLS and CDR2 YYNGEE. The CDR3 runs to 16 residues. V gave up 4 bases and J gave up 7 bases; unmatched junction bases: 7. The CDR3 reads CASSMGTSGSINEQFF. The CDR3 coding sequence is TGTGCCAGCAGCATGGGGACTAGCGGGAGTATAAATGAGCAGTTCTTC. Full variable domain (outside the CDR3, taken from reference TRBV9 and TRBJ2-1): DSGVTQTPKHLITATGQRVTLRCSPRSGDLSVYWYQQSLDQGLQFLIQYYNGEERAKGNILERFSAQQFPDLHSELNLSSLELGDSALYFCASSMGTSGSINEQFFGPGTRLTVL.

CDR3 in amino acids: CASSKVLADYSYEQYF. The CDR3 DNA sequence: TGTGCCAGCAGCAAAGTGCTAGCGGATTACTCCTACGAGCAGTACTTC. The chain employs TRBV21-1 and TRBJ2-7; the DNA was not compared with TRBD2, the D call given in the table. TRBV21-1 is labeled a pseudogene. This CDR3 comprises 16 residues.

The gene calls are TRBV5-4 and TRBJ2-3; TRBD2 matches 8 bases. The CDR3 is 15 amino acids. Looked up from germline, CDR1 is SGHNT and CDR2 is YYREEE (reference sequence). With 4 bases clipped from V and 5 bases from J, the junction kept 9 bases outside the gene matches. CDR3 region: CASSLGRAVRDTQYF. The CDR3 DNA reads as TGTGCCAGCAGCCTCGGGAGGGCCGTGAGAGATACGCAGTATTTT.

Concerning this clone itself: Distinct nucleotide sequences in the sample also encode this CDR3. The rearrangement uses TRBV19 and TRBJ2-5; perhaps TRBD1 as D (6 bases). Trimming took off 0 bases at V and 5 bases at J, with 7 bases between the two ends. Germline V gene sequence: CDR1 LNHDA, CDR2 SQIVND (reference sequence). CDR3 length: 13 amino acids. Here the CDR3 reads CASSIDRGETQYF. The CDR3 DNA sequence: TGTGCCAGTAGTATAGACAGGGGTGAGACCCAGTACTTC.

The chain recombines TRBV5-1 with TRBJ2-2; 10 nucleotides align to TRBD2. The J segment lost 3 bases and the V segment lost 3 bases, leaving 5 bases of the junction unmatched. The CDR3 is 16 amino acids. The germline CDR1 and CDR2 sequences are SGHRS and YFSETQ. DNA for the CDR3: TGCGCCAGCAGCTCTAGCGGGAGTACGGACACCGGGGAGCTGTTTTTT. Translated: CASSSSGSTDTGELFF.

This chain joins TRBV30 and TRBJ1-1; 7 bases are a match to TRBD1. In germline, CDR1 is GTSNPN, CDR2 SVGIG (reference sequence). The CDR3 length is 13 residues. The junction had 2 bases not matched to a gene; V was cut back by 3 bases and J by 1 base. CDR3 sequence reads: CAWSRQGNTEAFF. In DNA form, the CDR3 reads TGTGCCTGGAGCAGACAGGGGAACACTGAAGCTTTCTTT. Complete variable domain (other parts from reference TRBV30 and TRBJ1-1): SQTIHQWPATLVQPVGSPLSLECTVEGTSNPNLYWYRQAAGRGLQLLFYSVGIGQISSEVPQNLSASRPQDRQFILSSKKLLLSDSGFYLCAWSRQGNTEAFFGQGTRLTVV.

The chain recombines TRBV11-3 with TRBJ2-2, with 7 bases aligning to TRBD2. J gave up 3 bases and V 5 bases, and 12 bases lay outside the gene matches. The germline V gene encodes CDR1 SGHNT and CDR2 YENEEA. The CDR3 extends over 17 amino acids. The CDR3 region is CASSNYPAAGDTGELFF. The CDR3 nucleotides are TGTGCCAGCAGCAATTACCCGGCTGCGGGGGACACCGGGGAGCTGTTTTTT.

The chain is built from TRBV6-5 and TRBJ1-2; D gene uncertain. Per germline, CDR1 MNHEY and CDR2 SVGAGI. Trimming took 5 bases from V and 2 from J, leaving 6 bases between them. CDR3 length: 12 residues. CDR3 coding DNA: TGTGCCAGCAGTCTCCGGAACTATGGCTACACCTTC. It yields the protein CASSLRNYGYTF.

The gene calls are TRBV7-2 and TRBJ2-5, with 9 bases aligning to TRBD2. V gave up 2 bases and J gave up 5 bases; unmatched junction bases: 9. The CDR3 has 16 residues. Germline V CDR1 and CDR2: SGHTA, FQGNSA. The CDR3 DNA follows: TGTGCCAGCAGCTTATCGGTAGCGGGAGCCCGGGAGACCCAGTACTTC. This gives the protein CASSLSVAGARETQYF. The full variable domain, completed using reference TRBV7-2 and TRBJ2-5, is GAGVSQSPSNKVTEKGKDVELRCDPISGHTALYWYRQSLGQGLEFLIYFQGNSAPDKSGLPSDRFSAERTGGSVSTLTIQRTQQEDSAVYLCASSLSVAGARETQYFGPGTRLLVL.

Regarding this clone: Different DNA sequences within this sample yield the same CDR3. J is TRBJ1-5 and V is TRBV7-9; unclear D gene. Germline-derived CDR1 and CDR2 are SEHNR and FQNEAQ (reference sequence). CDR3 length equals 12 residues. Trimming cost V 3 bases and J 2 bases, with 2 bases left between them. CDR3: CASSFGNQPQHF. CDR3 coding DNA: TGTGCCAGCAGCTTCGGCAATCAGCCCCAGCATTTT.

The chain is built from TRBV30 and TRBJ1-3; 7 bases are shared with TRBD1. The ends lost 1 base at V and 3 bases at J; junction bases unmatched: 3. CDR1 and CDR2 (germline): GTSNPN, SVGIG (reference sequence). This CDR3 comprises 14 residues. The CDR3 DNA is TGTGCCTGGAGTGGACAGGGACTTGGAAACACCATATATTTT. This encodes CAWSGQGLGNTIYF.

A few counts support this clone. The chain is built from TRBV4-1 and TRBJ2-7, with 10 bases identical to TRBD1. CDR1 is MGHRA and CDR2 is YSYEKL in the germline V gene. This CDR3 has 15 residues. Trimming cost V 4 bases and J 7 bases; bases outside gene matches: 10. CDR3 amino acids: CASSPLGQGEDEQYF. CDR3 bases: TGCGCCAGCAGCCCCCTTGGACAGGGGGAGGATGAGCAGTACTTC.

This clone appeared once. The gene calls are TRBV7-9 and TRBJ1-4, with D unresolved. The CDR3 spans 13 residues. The V and J ends lost 2 bases and 2 bases respectively, with 3 bases between them. Germline V gives CDR1 SEHNR, CDR2 FQNEAQ (reference sequence). CDR3 in DNA: TGTGCCAGCAGCTTATCTACTAATGAAAAACTGTTTTTT. It encodes CASSLSTNEKLFF.

The chain is built from TRBV18 and TRBJ2-7; 9 positions match TRBD2. CDR1 and CDR2 (germline): KGHSH, LQKENI. This CDR3 comprises 14 residues. The V and J ends lost 2 bases and 3 bases, in that order; junction bases with no gene match: 2. The CDR3 bases are TGTGCCAGCTCACCAATAGCGGGAGACTACGAGCAGTACTTC. Translating it yields CASSPIAGDYEQYF.

The rearrangement uses TRBV9 and TRBJ2-3; D gene ambiguous. This CDR3 has 11 amino acids. CDR1 is SGDLS, CDR2 YYNGEE, per germline. Between the trimmed V and J ends, which lost 4 bases and 6 bases, there was a span of 6 bases. DNA of the CDR3: TGTGCCAGCAGCCCTCAGGATACGCAGTATTTT. Translating gives CASSPQDTQYF.

The chain has TRBV5-1 and TRBJ2-2; 11 bases match TRBD1. This CDR3 region has 16 residues. With 4 bases clipped from V and 0 bases from J, the junction kept 2 bases outside the gene matches. Germline CDR1 and CDR2: SGHRS and YFSETQ. DNA for the CDR3: TGCGCCAGCAGCCTGGGACAGGGGGCGAACACCGGGGAGCTGTTTTTT. Its protein product is CASSLGQGANTGELFF. Complete variable domain (other parts from reference TRBV5-1 and TRBJ2-2): KAGVTQTPRYLIKTRGQQVTLSCSPISGHRSVSWYQQTPGQGLQFLFEYFSETQRNKGNFPGRFSGRQFSNSRSEMNVSTLELGDSALYLCASSLGQGANTGELFFGEGSRLTVL.

The gene calls are TRBV3-1 (or the pseudogene TRBV3-2) and TRBJ1-2; no firm D call. This CDR3 has 13 amino acids. Trimming removed 8 bases at V and 5 bases at J, with 15 bases between. CDR1 and CDR2 (germline): LGHDT, YNNKEL (reference sequence). The CDR3 nucleotides read TGTGCCAGCGGTACGTGGCCTGGTTATGGCTACACCTTC. It specifies CASGTWPGYGYTF.

The chain recombines TRBV6-5 with TRBJ1-2, with D tentatively TRBD1 (6 bases). This CDR3 region has 14 residues. The germline CDR1 and CDR2 sequences are MNHEY and SVGAGI. Trimming cost V 3 bases and J 7 bases, with 15 bases left between them. The CDR3 sequence is CASSYNRGGSGYTF. The CDR3 nucleotides read TGTGCCAGCAGTTATAATAGGGGGGGCTCTGGCTACACCTTC.

The chain is built from TRBV5-1 and TRBJ2-7, with 7 bases aligning to TRBD2. CDR1 is SGHRS and CDR2 is YFSETQ in the germline V gene. CDR3 length equals 13 residues. J lost 3 bases, V lost 4 bases, and 4 bases had no gene match. This CDR3 reads CASSAGTNYEQYF. The CDR3 DNA is TGCGCCAGCAGCGCCGGGACTAACTACGAGCAGTACTTC.

V and J are TRBV19 and TRBJ2-3; 8 positions agree with TRBD2. Germline lookup yields CDR1 LNHDA and CDR2 SQIVND (reference sequence). V lost 6 bases to trimming and J lost 1 base; unmatched junction nucleotides: 9. The CDR3 length is 16 residues. In DNA form, the CDR3 reads TGTGCCAGTAGCCCGGGGAGGCGGGGGGGCACAGATACGCAGTATTTT. Translation: CASSPGRRGGTDTQYF.

In this sample, this clone turned up once. V gene TRBV11-1 combines with J gene TRBJ2-5, with a tentative D call TRBD1 (5 bases). The germline gives CDR1 SGHAT, CDR2 FQDESV (reference sequence). The length of the CDR3 is 16 residues. Trimming pared 1 base from V and 2 bases from J, leaving 14 bases between. CDR3 in amino acids: CASSLGHQGEQETQYF. In nucleotides, the CDR3 is TGTGCCAGCAGCTTAGGCCATCAGGGTGAGCAAGAGACCCAGTACTTC. Drawing the rest from reference TRBV11-1 and TRBJ2-5, the complete variable domain is EAEVAQSPRYKITEKSQAVAFWCDPISGHATLYWYRQILGQGPELLVQFQDESVVDDSQLPKDRFSAERLKGVDSTLKIQPAELGDSAMYLCASSLGHQGEQETQYFGPGTRLLVL.

The rearrangement links TRBV5-6 to TRBJ1-6, with unresolved D. The CDR3 is made up of 16 amino acids. Germline V gives CDR1 SGHDT, CDR2 YYEEEE. Deletions cut 4 bases from V and 6 bases from J, with 17 bases between. The CDR3 protein is CASSLRPRGGNSPLHF. The CDR3 DNA reads TGTGCCAGCAGCCTAAGACCCCGGGGAGGTAATTCACCCCTCCACTTT.

V and J are TRBV20-1 and TRBJ2-7, with D maybe TRBD1 (5 bases). The CDR3 extends over 11 amino acids. Trimming left V 5 bases short and J 7 bases short, with 12 bases between. The germline V gene encodes CDR1 DFQATT and CDR2 SNEGSKA (reference sequence). The CDR3 DNA reads as TGCAGTGCTGATCAGGGTGATGAGCAGTACTTC. Amino acid sequence: CSADQGDEQYF.

The rearrangement uses TRBV19 and TRBJ1-5; D is possibly TRBD1 (5 bases). Trimming shortened V by 6 bases and J by 9 bases, and 15 bases separated the two germline ends. Germline-derived CDR1 and CDR2 are LNHDA and SQIVND (reference sequence). CDR3 size: 13 residues. The chain's CDR3 is CASRDNERGPQHF. CDR3 nucleotide sequence: TGTGCCAGTAGGGACAACGAAAGGGGGCCCCAGCATTTT.

The chain recombines TRBV5-1 with TRBJ2-3, with 8 positions matching TRBD1. The CDR3 covers 14 residues. V dropped 3 bases and J dropped 5; count of bases not matched to a gene: 5. Germline CDR1 SGHRS, CDR2 YFSETQ. The CDR3 is CASSSGGLVDTQYF. Here the CDR3 DNA reads TGCGCCAGCAGCTCAGGGGGCTTAGTAGATACGCAGTATTTT.

The gene calls are TRBV30 and TRBJ1-5; D remains ambiguous. With 2 bases removed from V and 9 bases from J, the gap between germline ends came to 14 bases. From germline, CDR1 is GTSNPN and CDR2 SVGIG (reference sequence). This CDR3 has 13 residues. The CDR3 DNA reads as TGTGCCTGGAGTACCTGGGGAGGAGGGCCCCAGCATTTT. Protein product: CAWSTWGGGPQHF.

The chain employs TRBV27 and TRBJ2-6; 13 nucleotides match TRBD2. The CDR3 length is 16 residues. With V trimmed by 5 bases and J by 3 bases, 1 base remained unmatched. CDR1 and CDR2 from the germline V gene are MNHEY and SMNVEV (reference sequence). CDR3 in amino acids: CASSGLAGVGANVLTF. The CDR3 DNA follows: TGTGCCAGCAGTGGACTAGCGGGAGTTGGGGCCAACGTCCTGACTTTC.